A single sample is the source of the 3 T cell receptor beta chains below, sequenced in a study of patients and donors after allogeneic stem cell transplantation. MiXCR, applied by TCRdb to the RT-PCR reads, yields one record per CDR3 protein. Altogether about 88,000 distinct CDR3 sequences are present, roughly 48% being singletons, with the ten largest covering roughly three fifths. Sequenced: blood, either unsorted or a sorted T cell fraction (not recorded which). Receptors were obtained from a human donor who was either an allogeneic HSCT recipient or a stem cell or donor lymphocyte infusion donor (not recorded which). It is not recorded whose cells these are; they may come from a transplant donor.

This chain links TRBV11-2 with TRBJ1-1; weak D call: TRBD1 (6 bases). Trimming took 0 bases from V and 6 from J, leaving 11 bases between them. In germline, CDR1 is SGHAT, CDR2 FQNNGV. CDR3 size: 14 residues. Here the CDR3 DNA reads TGTGCCAGCAGCTTAGAGGGGGGGCGATCTGAAGCTTTCTTT. Protein sequence: CASSLEGGRSEAFF.

J is TRBJ2-3 and V is TRBV12-3 or TRBV12-4; 9 positions agree with TRBD2. The CDR3 totals 16 residues. J gave up 1 base and V 5 bases, and 7 bases lay outside the gene matches. The CDR3 region has the DNA TGTGCCAGCAGTCCCCGGGTAGCGGGAGGCACAGATACGCAGTATTTT. Translation: CASSPRVAGGTDTQYF.

This clonotype has more than one count but fewer than ten. This chain uses TRBV9 with TRBJ1-4; no clear D. The CDR3 is 15 residues long. V gave up 0 bases and J gave up 0 bases, with 6 bases separating them. In germline, CDR1 is SGDLS, CDR2 YYNGEE. The CDR3 nucleotides read TGTGCCAGCAGCGTAGCCACTGCAACTAATGAAAAACTGTTTTTT. Protein product: CASSVATATNEKLFF. The complete variable domain, with remaining parts taken from reference TRBV9 and TRBJ1-4, reads DSGVTQTPKHLITATGQRVTLRCSPRSGDLSVYWYQQSLDQGLQFLIQYYNGEERAKGNILERFSAQQFPDLHSELNLSSLELGDSALYFCASSVATATNEKLFFGSGTQLSVL.